This entry describes one T cell receptor (beta chain). Antigen unknown. The sample belongs to a study of siplizumab effects on memory and regulatory T cells. Study findings and constraints: Treg-derived clones made up an average of approximately 64% of mappable alloreactive CD4+ clones with siplizumab and about 26% in controls. There appeared to be greater diversity in naive T cells than in memory cells, and naive T cells seemed major contributors to the alloresponse.

Per sample, some 10^5 TCR templates underwent assay. Using immunoSEQ multiplex PCR, the repertoire was profiled, and TCRdb retains in-frame clones only, with some absent. The data contain 70,000 to 90,000 clones, 75% to 90% of them singletons. The sequence was obtained from a human donor in good health. Sequenced: CD4+ T cells sorted from blood.

The CDR3: CASSLSGGIYEQYF. The CDR3 coding sequence is TGTGCCAGCAGTTTATCAGGGGGCATTTACGAGCAGTACTTC. The chain recombines TRBV28 with TRBJ2-7; 8 bases agree with TRBD1. The CDR3 contains 14 residues. Germline V gene sequence: CDR1 MDHEN, CDR2 SYDVKM. The V segment lost 1 base and the J segment 4 bases; nucleotides outside the gene matches: 3.